Sequencing of this T cell receptor (beta chain) was carried out in a study of T-cell reconstitution after alpha-beta-depleted transplantation in children. Study-level points and caveats: Roughly two months post-transplant, alpha-beta T cells reportedly originated from several hundred graft clones that had expanded.

On this clonotype: The antigen remains undetermined.

TCRbeta library preparation incorporated unique molecular identifiers. Each CDR3 protein gets one entry after TCRdb re-called the PCR reads with MiXCR. The sample lists over 150,000 distinct CDR3 sequences, 6.6% occurring once. CDR3 size: 11 residues. The germline V gene has CDR1 SNHLY and CDR2 FYNNEI. Trimming took off 10 bases at V and 0 bases at J, with 6 bases between the two ends. The chain couples TRBV2 to TRBJ1-1; D is ambiguous. The source was PBMCs, collected before TCRalphabeta/CD19-depleted stem cell transplant. This TCR was sampled from a boy between 2 and 10 years old with acute lymphoblastic leukemia, due to receive a stem cell transplant. CDR3 nucleotides: TGTGCCATCCTTTTGAACACTGAAGCTTTCTTT. It codes for CAILLNTEAFF.